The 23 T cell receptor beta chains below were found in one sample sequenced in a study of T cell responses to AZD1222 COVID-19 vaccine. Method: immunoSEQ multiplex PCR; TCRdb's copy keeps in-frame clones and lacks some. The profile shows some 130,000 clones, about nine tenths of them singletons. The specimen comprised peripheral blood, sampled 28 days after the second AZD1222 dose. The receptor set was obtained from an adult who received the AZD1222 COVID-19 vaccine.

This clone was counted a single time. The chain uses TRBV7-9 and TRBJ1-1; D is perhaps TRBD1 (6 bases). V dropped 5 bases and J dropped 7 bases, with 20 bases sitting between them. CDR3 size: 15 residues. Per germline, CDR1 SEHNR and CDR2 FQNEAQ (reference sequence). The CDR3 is CASSLEGGGSLEAFF. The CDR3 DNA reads TGTGCCAGCAGCCTGGAGGGGGGAGGCAGCCTTGAAGCTTTCTTT.

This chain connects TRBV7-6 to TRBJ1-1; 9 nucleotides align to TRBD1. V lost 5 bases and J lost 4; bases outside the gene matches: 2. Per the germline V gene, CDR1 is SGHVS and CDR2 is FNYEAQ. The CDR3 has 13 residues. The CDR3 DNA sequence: TGTGCCAGCAGCCCGACAGGGGGCACTGAAGCTTTCTTT. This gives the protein CASSPTGGTEAFF.

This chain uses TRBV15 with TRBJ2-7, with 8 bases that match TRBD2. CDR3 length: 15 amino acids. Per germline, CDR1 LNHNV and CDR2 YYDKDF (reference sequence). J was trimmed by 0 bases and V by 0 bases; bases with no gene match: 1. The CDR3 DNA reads TGTGCCACCAGCAGAGATCTAGCGGGCTCCTACGAGCAGTACGTC. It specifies CATSRDLAGSYEQYV.

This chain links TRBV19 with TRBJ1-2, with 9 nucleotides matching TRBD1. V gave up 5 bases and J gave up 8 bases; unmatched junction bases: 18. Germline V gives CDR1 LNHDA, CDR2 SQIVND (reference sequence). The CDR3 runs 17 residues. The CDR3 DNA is TGTGCCAGTAGTCCTATAGGGGGGACAGGGAAAGGCGGCGGCTACACCTTC. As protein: CASSPIGGTGKGGGYTF.

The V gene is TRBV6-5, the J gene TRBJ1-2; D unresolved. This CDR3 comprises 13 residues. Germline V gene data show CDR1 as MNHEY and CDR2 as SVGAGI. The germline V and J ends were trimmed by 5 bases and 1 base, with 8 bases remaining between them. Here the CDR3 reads CASSLGDNYGYTF. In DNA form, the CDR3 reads TGTGCCAGCAGTCTTGGGGATAACTATGGCTACACCTTC.

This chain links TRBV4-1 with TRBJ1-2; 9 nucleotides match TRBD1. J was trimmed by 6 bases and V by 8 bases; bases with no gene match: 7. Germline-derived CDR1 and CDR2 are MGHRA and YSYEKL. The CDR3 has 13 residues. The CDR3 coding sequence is TGCGCCAGCGGCATACAGGGGGCGGATGGCTACACCTTC. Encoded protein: CASGIQGADGYTF.

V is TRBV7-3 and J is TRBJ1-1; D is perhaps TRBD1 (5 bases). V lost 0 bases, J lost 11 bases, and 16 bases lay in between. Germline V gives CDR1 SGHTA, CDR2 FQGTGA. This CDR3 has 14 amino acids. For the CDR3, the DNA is TGTGCCAGCAGCTTAACCGAGGGACTCGGAGAGGCTTTCTTT. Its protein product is CASSLTEGLGEAFF.

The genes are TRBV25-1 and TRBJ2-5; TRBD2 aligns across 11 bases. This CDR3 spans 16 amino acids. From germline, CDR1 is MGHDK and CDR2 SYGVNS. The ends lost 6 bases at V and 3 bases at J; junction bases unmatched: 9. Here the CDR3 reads CASRGSGLAEKETQYF. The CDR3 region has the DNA TGTGCCAGCAGGGGATCGGGACTAGCGGAGAAAGAGACCCAGTACTTC. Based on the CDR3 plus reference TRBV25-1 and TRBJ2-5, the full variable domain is EADIYQTPRYLVIGTGKKITLECSQTMGHDKMYWYQQDPGMELHLIHYSYGVNSTEKGDLSSESTVSRIRTEHFPLTLESARPSHTSQYLCASRGSGLAEKETQYFGPGTRLLVL.

As DNA, the CDR3 is TGTGCCAGCAGGATGGACAGGGGGAGGTTCTCTGGGGCCAACGTCCTGACTTTC. Its protein is CASRMDRGRFSGANVLTF. The chain joins TRBV6-4 to TRBJ2-6; 10 nucleotides match TRBD1. Germline V CDR1 and CDR2: MRHNA, SNTAGT. The V segment lost 6 bases and the J segment 0 bases; nucleotides outside the gene matches: 8. The CDR3 is 18 amino acids.

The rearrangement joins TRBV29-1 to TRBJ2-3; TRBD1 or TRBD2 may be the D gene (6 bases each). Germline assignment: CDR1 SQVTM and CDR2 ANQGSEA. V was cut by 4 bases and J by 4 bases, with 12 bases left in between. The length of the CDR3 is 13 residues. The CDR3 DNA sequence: TGCAGCGTTGTAGGGGGGCCATCAGATACGCAGTATTTT. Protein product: CSVVGGPSDTQYF.

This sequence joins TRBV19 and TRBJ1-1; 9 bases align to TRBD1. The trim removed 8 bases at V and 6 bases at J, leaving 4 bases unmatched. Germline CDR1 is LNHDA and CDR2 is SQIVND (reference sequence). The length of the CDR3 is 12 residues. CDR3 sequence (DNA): TGTGCCAGTGGACAGGGGCAGTCTGAAGCTTTCTTT. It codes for CASGQGQSEAFF.

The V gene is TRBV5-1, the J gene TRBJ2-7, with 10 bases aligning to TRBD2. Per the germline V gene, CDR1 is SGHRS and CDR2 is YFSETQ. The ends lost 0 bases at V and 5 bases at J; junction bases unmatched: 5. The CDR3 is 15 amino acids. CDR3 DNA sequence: TGCGCCAGCAGCTTGGGAGCTAGCGGGGGCCACGAGCAGTACTTC. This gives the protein CASSLGASGGHEQYF.

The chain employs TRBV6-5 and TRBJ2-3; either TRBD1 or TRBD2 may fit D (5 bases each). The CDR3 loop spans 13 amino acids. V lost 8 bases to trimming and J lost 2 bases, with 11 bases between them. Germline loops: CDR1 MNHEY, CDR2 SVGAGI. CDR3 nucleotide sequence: TGTGCCAGCCGGGACGGCAACACAGATACGCAGTATTTT. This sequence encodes CASRDGNTDTQYF.

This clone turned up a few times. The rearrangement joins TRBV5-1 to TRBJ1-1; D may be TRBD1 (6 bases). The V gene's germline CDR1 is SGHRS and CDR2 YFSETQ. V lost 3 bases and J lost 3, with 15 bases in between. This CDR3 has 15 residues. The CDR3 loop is CASSWAQGGDTEAFF. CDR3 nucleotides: TGCGCCAGCAGCTGGGCACAGGGAGGGGACACTGAAGCTTTCTTT.

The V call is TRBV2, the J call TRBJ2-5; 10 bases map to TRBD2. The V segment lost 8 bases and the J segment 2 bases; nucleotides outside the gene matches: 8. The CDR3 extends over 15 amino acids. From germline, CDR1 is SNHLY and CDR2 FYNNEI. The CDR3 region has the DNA TGTGCCAGCCAGCCGAGGACTAGCGGACAAGAGACCCAGTACTTC. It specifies CASQPRTSGQETQYF.

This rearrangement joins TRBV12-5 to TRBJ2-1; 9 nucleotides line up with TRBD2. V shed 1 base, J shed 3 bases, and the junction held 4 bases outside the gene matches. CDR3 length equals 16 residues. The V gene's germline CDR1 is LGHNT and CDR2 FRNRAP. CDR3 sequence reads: CASGLGIAGDYNEQFF. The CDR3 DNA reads TGTGCTAGTGGTTTGGGAATAGCGGGAGACTACAATGAGCAGTTCTTC.

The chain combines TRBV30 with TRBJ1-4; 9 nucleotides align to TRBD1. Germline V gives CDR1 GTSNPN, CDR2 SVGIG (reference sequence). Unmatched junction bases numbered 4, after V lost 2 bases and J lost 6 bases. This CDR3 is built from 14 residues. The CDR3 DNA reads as TGTGCCTGGAGTAGGGACAGGGCCTATGAAAAACTGTTTTTT. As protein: CAWSRDRAYEKLFF.

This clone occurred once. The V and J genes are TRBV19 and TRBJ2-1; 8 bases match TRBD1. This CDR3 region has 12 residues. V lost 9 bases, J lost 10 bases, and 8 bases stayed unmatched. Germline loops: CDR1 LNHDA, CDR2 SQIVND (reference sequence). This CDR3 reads CASRGLGGEQFF. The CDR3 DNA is TGTGCCAGCAGGGGGCTAGGAGGAGAGCAGTTCTTC.

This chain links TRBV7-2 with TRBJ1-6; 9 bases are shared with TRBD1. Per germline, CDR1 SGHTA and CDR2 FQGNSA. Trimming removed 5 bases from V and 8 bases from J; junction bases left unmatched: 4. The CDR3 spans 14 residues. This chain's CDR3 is CASSPRDRDSPLHF. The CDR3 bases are TGTGCCAGCAGCCCCCGGGACAGGGATTCACCCCTCCACTTT.

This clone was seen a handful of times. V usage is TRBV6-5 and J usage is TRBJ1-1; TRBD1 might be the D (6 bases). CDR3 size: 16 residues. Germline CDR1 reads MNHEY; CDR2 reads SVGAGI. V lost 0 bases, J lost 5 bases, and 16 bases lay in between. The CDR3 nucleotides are TGTGCCAGCAGTTACTCGAATCAGCAGGGGCAAACTGAAGCTTTCTTT. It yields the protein CASSYSNQQGQTEAFF.

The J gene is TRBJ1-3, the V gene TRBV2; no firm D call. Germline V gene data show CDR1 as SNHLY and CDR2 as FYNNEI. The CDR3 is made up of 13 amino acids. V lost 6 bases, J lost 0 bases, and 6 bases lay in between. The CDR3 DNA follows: TGTGCCAGCAGGGAGATCTCTGGAAACACCATATATTTT. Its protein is CASREISGNTIYF.

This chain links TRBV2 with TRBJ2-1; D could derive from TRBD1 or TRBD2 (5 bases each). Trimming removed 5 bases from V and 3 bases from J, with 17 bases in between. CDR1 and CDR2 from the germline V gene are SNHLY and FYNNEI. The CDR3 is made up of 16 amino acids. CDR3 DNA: TGTGCCAGCAGTCCGATCGGGGCACACGACTACAATGAGCAGTTCTTC. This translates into CASSPIGAHDYNEQFF.

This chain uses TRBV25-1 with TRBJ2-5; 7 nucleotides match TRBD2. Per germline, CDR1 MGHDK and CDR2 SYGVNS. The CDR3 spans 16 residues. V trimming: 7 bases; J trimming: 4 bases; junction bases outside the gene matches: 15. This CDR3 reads CASTPIRVGEGETQYF. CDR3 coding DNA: TGTGCCAGCACCCCCATAAGGGTAGGGGAGGGAGAGACCCAGTACTTC.